Shown below are 19 T cell receptor beta chains from a single sample sequenced in a study of blood T cells in healthy people across ages. For the second PCR, which ran for about 6 to 11 cycles, a sample-barcoded 5' primer and a J-beta primer mix were used. MiXCR was run by TCRdb on the 5' RACE reads, yielding one entry per CDR3 protein. This sample has approximately 960,000 distinct CDR3 sequences, with 25% to 30% found just once. A further study also used this sample, focusing on T cells of mothers and their children.

Sample: blood. Receptor source: a woman between 40 and 55 years old in good health.

The chain employs TRBV28 and TRBJ1-4, with D uncertain. The V end was cut by 9 bases, the J end by 5 bases, with 10 bases between. Germline assignment: CDR1 MDHEN and CDR2 SYDVKM. The CDR3 runs 12 residues. The CDR3 DNA reads TGTGCCAGTGGGAGTATCAATGAAAAACTGTTTTTT. This translates into CASGSINEKLFF.

This clonotype was seen only a few times. The V call is TRBV7-2, the J call TRBJ2-1; no definite D call. V dropped 2 bases and J dropped 10 bases, with 12 bases sitting between them. The germline CDR1 and CDR2 sequences are SGHTA and FQGNSA. This CDR3 region has 13 residues. For the CDR3, the DNA is TGTGCCAGCAGCTTACCGGAGATCCACGAGCAGTTCTTC. Translated, it gives CASSLPEIHEQFF.

The gene calls are TRBV7-2 and TRBJ2-1; 10 bases agree with TRBD2. CDR1 and CDR2 (germline): SGHTA, FQGNSA. The CDR3 contains 18 residues. V was pared by 2 bases and J by 3 bases, with 10 bases of the junction left unmatched. The CDR3 sequence: CASSLRGLAIPSYNEQFF. The CDR3, as DNA: TGTGCCAGCAGCTTAAGGGGACTAGCGATCCCGAGCTACAATGAGCAGTTCTTC.

The rearrangement links TRBV24-1 to TRBJ2-3, with D unresolved. The germline gives CDR1 KGHDR, CDR2 SFDVKD. Trimming shortened V by 9 bases and J by 1 base, and 13 bases separated the two germline ends. The CDR3 loop spans 14 amino acids. The CDR3 region has the DNA TGTGCCACCGGGGAACGACACGGCACAGATACGCAGTATTTT. Residues: CATGERHGTDTQYF.

V gene TRBV10-3 combines with J gene TRBJ2-5; the match to TRBD2 covers 10 bases. This CDR3 spans 17 amino acids. CDR1 is ENHRY, CDR2 SYGVKD, per germline. The ends lost 3 bases at V and 1 base at J; junction bases unmatched: 8. CDR3: CAISDPVLAGGQETQYF. DNA for the CDR3: TGTGCCATCAGTGACCCCGTTTTAGCGGGGGGCCAAGAGACCCAGTACTTC.

Here the CDR3 reads CASTASGDEKLFF. CDR3 DNA: TGCGCCAGTACCGCTTCAGGGGATGAAAAACTGTTTTTT. The chain carries TRBV5-1 and TRBJ1-4, with D maybe TRBD1 (6 bases). The CDR3 loop spans 13 amino acids. Trimming pared 8 bases from V and 6 bases from J, leaving 14 bases between. The germline V gene has CDR1 SGHRS and CDR2 YFSETQ.

The table lists this clonotype with many counts. The chain links TRBV7-2 to TRBJ2-7; D unresolved. Deletions cut 4 bases from V and 10 bases from J, with 11 bases between. This CDR3 contains 11 residues. Germline V gives CDR1 SGHTA, CDR2 FQGNSA. CDR3 protein: CASSSDLAQYF. As DNA, the CDR3 is TGTGCCAGCAGCTCCGACCTGGCCCAGTACTTC. The entire variable domain, with the rest obtained from reference TRBV7-2 and TRBJ2-7, is as follows: GAGVSQSPSNKVTEKGKDVELRCDPISGHTALYWYRQSLGQGLEFLIYFQGNSAPDKSGLPSDRFSAERTGGSVSTLTIQRTQQEDSAVYLCASSSDLAQYFGPGTRLTVT.

This clonotype showed up many times. The chain combines TRBV7-2 with TRBJ2-7; the D is unclear. The CDR3 consists of 14 residues. V was shortened by 4 bases and J by 2 bases, with 12 bases between the two germline ends. From germline, CDR1 is SGHTA and CDR2 FQGNSA. The CDR3: CASSSVNGAYEQYF. The CDR3 DNA follows: TGTGCCAGCAGCTCAGTGAATGGAGCCTACGAGCAGTACTTC.

This clonotype was found many times. As DNA, the CDR3 is TGTGCCAGCACCGCTTTGGGGACACCAACCCATTCTAACTATGGCTACACCTTC. Protein product: CASTALGTPTHSNYGYTF. The genes are TRBV12-3 or TRBV12-4 and TRBJ1-2, with D perhaps matching TRBD1 (6 bases). V was clipped by 7 bases and J by 0 bases, with 24 bases between them. The CDR3 spans 18 residues.

The rearrangement uses TRBV5-1 and TRBJ1-1; 8 bases line up with TRBD1. The CDR3 sequence is 15 residues long. Germline CDR1 is SGHRS and CDR2 is YFSETQ. After removal of 2 bases from V and 4 bases from J, the junction contained 7 bases not matched to a gene. CDR3 loop: CASSFVGQGTTEAFF. Written as DNA, the CDR3 is TGCGCCAGCAGCTTCGTCGGACAGGGAACCACTGAAGCTTTCTTT.

The table lists this clonotype with many counts. Because the CDR3's place on the DNA is in doubt, the DNA is left out and the CDR3 is given as listed by TCRdb. The V and J genes are TRBV28 and TRBJ1-5; TRBD1, the D gene given by the table, was not confirmed from the DNA. CDR1 MDHEN and CDR2 SYDVKM come from the germline V gene. Including both end residues, the CDR3 is 15 amino acids long. CDR3: CASSFLAGGNQPQHF.

This clonotype came up a few times. The chain uses TRBV6-6 and TRBJ1-5, with 9 bases aligning to TRBD1. V shed 6 bases and J 7 bases; nucleotides not matched to a gene: 7. The CDR3 totals 14 residues. CDR1 and CDR2 from the germline V gene are MNHNY and SVGAGI (reference sequence). The CDR3, as DNA: TGTGCCAGCAGCCAGGACAGGGGACGGCAGCCCCAGCATTTT. It codes for CASSQDRGRQPQHF.

This clonotype came up many times. The chain employs TRBV11-2 and TRBJ2-7; D not certain. V was clipped by 5 bases and J by 6 bases, with 8 bases between them. The CDR3 is 11 residues long. Germline V CDR1 and CDR2: SGHAT, FQNNGV. The CDR3 DNA reads as TGTGCCAGCAGCAACATCGGCGAGCAGTACTTC. Translating it yields CASSNIGEQYF.

For this clonotype: A much more abundant neighbour one base away suggests this may be a read error. The J gene is TRBJ2-7, the V gene TRBV12-3 or TRBV12-4; tentative D call: TRBD1 (5 bases). CDR3 length: 17 residues. Trimming took 4 bases from V and 7 from J, leaving 26 bases between them. The chain's CDR3 is CASSSLTTDKSYNEQYF. The CDR3 DNA reads TGTGCCAGCAGTTCCCTTACGACAGACAAATCCTACAATGAGCAGTACTTC.

V gene TRBV12-3 or TRBV12-4 combines with J gene TRBJ1-2; tentative D call: TRBD1 (5 bases). V was trimmed by 1 base and J by 0 bases, leaving 12 bases between them. The CDR3 consists of 16 residues. The CDR3 region is CASSLDGREANYGYTF. CDR3 nucleotide sequence: TGTGCCAGCAGTTTAGATGGCAGGGAAGCTAACTATGGCTACACCTTC.

This clonotype was seen more than once but under ten times. V and J are TRBV2 and TRBJ1-2; unclear D gene. The CDR3 sequence is 13 residues long. Germline assignment: CDR1 SNHLY and CDR2 FYNNEI. V lost 6 bases, J lost 2 bases, and 10 bases lay in between. CDR3 nucleotides: TGTGCCAGCAGGGAACAGATAAACTATGGCTACACCTTC. Encoded protein: CASREQINYGYTF. Variable domain in full (rest from reference TRBV2 and TRBJ1-2): EPEVTQTPSHQVTQMGQEVILRCVPISNHLYFYWYRQILGQKVEFLVSFYNNEISEKSEIFDDQFSVERPDGSNFTLKIRSTKLEDSAMYFCASREQINYGYTFGSGTRLTVV.

This clonotype has ten or more counts. The V call is TRBV20-1, the J call TRBJ2-1; TRBD2 matches 11 bases. The CDR3 is 15 residues long. Germline V gene data show CDR1 as DFQATT and CDR2 as SNEGSKA (reference sequence). The J segment lost 7 bases and the V segment lost 4 bases, leaving 9 bases of the junction unmatched. This CDR3 reads CSAITLAGGENEQFF. CDR3 in DNA: TGCAGTGCTATAACTTTAGCGGGGGGGGAGAATGAGCAGTTCTTC.

The chain couples TRBV28 to TRBJ1-1; weak D call: TRBD1 (5 bases). CDR1 is MDHEN, CDR2 SYDVKM, per germline. The CDR3 spans 15 residues. V lost 6 bases and J 3 bases, leaving 17 bases between the germline ends. The CDR3, as DNA: TGTGCCAGCAGCTCTTCAGTCGGGACTTACACTGAAGCTTTCTTT. This codes for CASSSSVGTYTEAFF.

The rearrangement links TRBV4-2 to TRBJ1-2, with 7 bases lining up with TRBD1. The CDR3 runs 16 residues. Trimming cost V 3 bases and J 1 base; bases outside gene matches: 8. Germline V lookup: CDR1 LGHNA, CDR2 YNFKEQ. The CDR3 coding sequence is TGTGCCAGCAGCCAGCCAGGGGGAGCGGGTAACTATGGCTACACCTTC. Its protein is CASSQPGGAGNYGYTF.